Listed below are T cell receptor beta chains from one sample, sequenced in a study of human T cells and chemical hapten exposure. MiXCR was run by TCRdb on the RACE reads, yielding one entry per CDR3 protein. The top ten hold more than 7% of the sample, which has approximately 350,000 distinct CDR3 sequences, about 7% seen once. This sample comprised whole blood, obtained in connection with sensitization to the hapten diphenylcyclopropenone (DPC). The origin of the receptors is a woman under 30 with alopecia areata. Some clones in this sample may be carry-over from other donors' samples. Each CDR3 is given with its conserved first and last residue. D genes are given only for firm matches. Clone sizes are given selectively: once, few, many, or a class where the clone is expanded.

clone_size: -; v_call: TRBV5-1; j_call: TRBJ1-4; d_call: -; cdr3_aa: CASQTDTASEKLFF; cdr3_nt: TGCGCCAGCCAGACAGATACCGCGTCTGAAAAACTGTTTTTT
clone_size: few; v_call: TRBV7-7; j_call: TRBJ2-5; d_call: -; cdr3_aa: CASSLERAAQETQYF; cdr3_nt: TGTGCTAGCAGCTTAGAGAGGGCGGCCCAAGAGACCCAGTACTTC
clone_size: many; v_call: TRBV27; j_call: TRBJ1-6; d_call: TRBD1; cdr3_aa: CASSRTGLNSPLHF; cdr3_nt: TGTGCCAGCAGCCGGACAGGGTTAAATTCACCCCTCCACTTT
clone_size: many; v_call: TRBV3-1; j_call: TRBJ2-7; d_call: -; cdr3_aa: CASSQGGQGGGSYEQYF; cdr3_nt: TGTGCCAGCAGCCAGGGTGGACAGGGAGGGGGTTCCTACGAGCAGTACTTC
clone_size: many; v_call: TRBV7-3; j_call: TRBJ2-7; d_call: TRBD1; cdr3_aa: CASSSEQGTLYEQYF; cdr3_nt: TGTGCCAGCAGCTCCGAACAGGGGACCCTCTACGAGCAGTACTTC
clone_size: many; v_call: TRBV4-3; j_call: TRBJ1-5; d_call: -; cdr3_aa: CASSQEEPSQDQPQHF; cdr3_nt: TGCGCCAGCAGCCAAGAGGAACCTTCCCAGGATCAGCCCCAGCATTTT
clone_size: many; v_call: TRBV29-1; j_call: TRBJ1-1; d_call: -; cdr3_aa: CSVDSPNTEAFF; cdr3_nt: TGCAGCGTTGACAGCCCGAACACTGAAGCTTTCTTT
clone_size: few; v_call: TRBV6-5; j_call: TRBJ1-6; d_call: -; cdr3_aa: CASSYGGASPLHF; cdr3_nt: TGTGCCAGCAGTTACGGGGGGGCTTCACCCCTCCACTTT
clone_size: many; v_call: TRBV11-2; j_call: TRBJ2-2; d_call: TRBD2; cdr3_aa: CASSQAGLAGGELFF; cdr3_nt: TGTGCCAGCAGTCAAGCGGGATTAGCGGGCGGGGAGCTGTTTTTT
clone_size: -; v_call: TRBV6-5; j_call: TRBJ1-4; d_call: -; cdr3_aa: CASSYANAQGNEKLFF; cdr3_nt: TGTGCCAGCAGTTACGCGAACGCCCAGGGTAATGAAAAACTGTTTTTT
clone_size: -; v_call: TRBV6-5; j_call: TRBJ1-1; d_call: -; cdr3_aa: CASSVHGRTEAFF; cdr3_nt: TGTGCCAGCAGTGTACATGGTAGGACTGAAGCTTTCTTT
clone_size: many; v_call: TRBV9; j_call: TRBJ2-5; d_call: TRBD2; cdr3_aa: CASSPLAGGPMETQYF; cdr3_nt: TGTGCCAGCAGCCCTCTGGCGGGGGGGCCGATGGAGACCCAGTACTTC
clone_size: -; v_call: TRBV2; j_call: TRBJ1-1; d_call: -; cdr3_aa: CASRVQPSLNTEAFF; cdr3_nt: TGTGCCAGCAGGGTACAGCCCTCTTTGAACACTGAAGCTTTCTTT
clone_size: many; v_call: TRBV6-5; j_call: TRBJ2-2; d_call: -; cdr3_aa: CASSYGGGSRTGELFF; cdr3_nt: TGTGCCAGCAGTTACGGGGGGGGCAGCCGCACCGGGGAGCTGTTTTTT
clone_size: -; v_call: TRBV5-4; j_call: TRBJ1-1; d_call: -; cdr3_aa: CASSLEQVNTEAFF; cdr3_nt: TGTGCCAGCAGCTTGGAACAGGTGAACACTGAAGCTTTCTTT
clone_size: many; v_call: TRBV12-3/TRBV12-4; j_call: TRBJ1-5; d_call: -; cdr3_aa: CASREEPSYQPQHF; cdr3_nt: TGTGCCAGCAGGGAGGAGCCATCTTATCAGCCCCAGCATTTT
clone_size: few; v_call: TRBV7-2; j_call: TRBJ2-1; d_call: TRBD1; cdr3_aa: CASRGRTGDEQFF; cdr3_nt: TGTGCCAGCAGGGGTAGGACAGGAGATGAGCAGTTCTTC
clone_size: many; v_call: TRBV7-9; j_call: TRBJ2-3; d_call: TRBD1; cdr3_aa: CASSPDRVAPDTQYF; cdr3_nt: TGTGCCAGCAGCCCCGACAGGGTGGCTCCAGATACGCAGTATTTT
clone_size: many; v_call: TRBV20-1; j_call: TRBJ1-2; d_call: -; cdr3_aa: CSAKIRDYGYTF; cdr3_nt: TGCAGTGCCAAAATACGTGACTATGGCTACACCTTC
clone_size: -; v_call: TRBV14; j_call: TRBJ2-3; d_call: TRBD2; cdr3_aa: CASSQGTSAPPDTQYF; cdr3_nt: TGTGCCAGCAGCCAAGGGACTAGCGCCCCGCCAGATACGCAGTATTTT
clone_size: many; v_call: TRBV2; j_call: TRBJ2-3; d_call: -; cdr3_aa: CASMTDTQYF; cdr3_nt: TGTGCCAGCATGACAGATACGCAGTATTTT
clone_size: -; v_call: TRBV6-5; j_call: TRBJ1-1; d_call: -; cdr3_aa: CASSSYTRVAFF; cdr3_nt: TGTGCCAGCAGTTCTTACACTAGGGTAGCTTTCTTT
clone_size: -; v_call: TRBV7-2; j_call: TRBJ2-3; d_call: -; cdr3_aa: CASSSGMYTDTQYF; cdr3_nt: TGTGCCAGCAGCTCCGGGATGTACACAGATACGCAGTATTTT
clone_size: -; v_call: TRBV12-3/TRBV12-4; j_call: TRBJ2-3; d_call: -; cdr3_aa: CASSLLSGLPGTQYF; cdr3_nt: TGTGCCAGCAGTTTACTGTCTGGACTACCAGGGACGCAGTATTTT
clone_size: -; v_call: TRBV10-3; j_call: TRBJ1-4; d_call: -; cdr3_aa: CAISPAQTNEKLFF; cdr3_nt: TGTGCCATCAGCCCCGCCCAGACGAATGAAAAACTGTTTTTT
clone_size: many; v_call: TRBV4-1; j_call: TRBJ2-1; d_call: -; cdr3_aa: CASSQEGGLSSYNEQFF; cdr3_nt: TGCGCCAGCAGCCAAGAGGGCGGGCTAAGCTCCTACAATGAGCAGTTCTTC
clone_size: -; v_call: TRBV6-1; j_call: TRBJ2-6; d_call: -; cdr3_aa: CASSDARGRYSGANVLTF; cdr3_nt: TGTGCCAGCAGTGACGCGCGGGGGCGCTACTCTGGGGCCAACGTCCTGACTTTC
clone_size: few; v_call: TRBV7-9; j_call: TRBJ2-3; d_call: -; cdr3_aa: CASSLGRGWGTDTQYF; cdr3_nt: TGTGCCAGCAGCTTAGGACGAGGATGGGGCACAGATACGCAGTATTTT
clone_size: -; v_call: TRBV4-2; j_call: TRBJ1-5; d_call: -; cdr3_aa: CASSQNTGGSNQPQHF; cdr3_nt: TGTGCCAGCAGCCAAAACACGGGAGGCAGCAATCAGCCCCAGCATTTT
clone_size: few; v_call: TRBV2; j_call: TRBJ2-7; d_call: -; cdr3_aa: CASSEDPLGGEQYF; cdr3_nt: TGTGCCAGCAGTGAAGACCCACTAGGAGGCGAGCAGTACTTC
clone_size: few; v_call: TRBV7-3; j_call: TRBJ1-1; d_call: -; cdr3_aa: CASSLNTLGGGTEAFF; cdr3_nt: TGTGCCAGCAGCTTAAACACCCTAGGGGGGGGCACTGAAGCTTTCTTT
clone_size: few; v_call: TRBV25-1; j_call: TRBJ2-7; d_call: -; cdr3_aa: CASSASTGPHEQYF; cdr3_nt: TGTGCCAGCAGTGCCTCGACAGGCCCACACGAGCAGTACTTC
clone_size: many; v_call: TRBV20-1; j_call: TRBJ1-2; d_call: -; cdr3_aa: CSADQVTDSNYGYTF; cdr3_nt: TGCAGTGCTGACCAAGTGACAGATTCTAACTATGGCTACACCTTC
clone_size: many; v_call: TRBV24-1; j_call: TRBJ2-7; d_call: TRBD2; cdr3_aa: CATMNSGGYEQYF; cdr3_nt: TGTGCCACCATGAACAGCGGGGGATACGAGCAGTACTTC
clone_size: -; v_call: TRBV2; j_call: TRBJ2-1; d_call: TRBD1; cdr3_aa: CASDYLQGNEQFF; cdr3_nt: TGTGCCAGCGACTACTTACAGGGGAATGAGCAGTTCTTC
clone_size: few; v_call: TRBV27; j_call: TRBJ1-1; d_call: -; cdr3_aa: CASSPELSQRYEAFF; cdr3_nt: TGTGCCAGCAGTCCCGAGTTATCTCAACGGTATGAAGCTTTCTTT
clone_size: -; v_call: TRBV3-1; j_call: TRBJ2-7; d_call: -; cdr3_aa: CASSPRGWSEQYF; cdr3_nt: TGTGCCAGCAGCCCCCGAGGCTGGTCCGAGCAGTACTTC
clone_size: few; v_call: TRBV18; j_call: TRBJ1-4; d_call: TRBD1; cdr3_aa: CASSPDRDGKLFF; cdr3_nt: TGTGCCAGCTCTCCGGACAGGGATGGCAAACTGTTTTTT
clone_size: -; v_call: TRBV20-1; j_call: TRBJ1-2; d_call: -; cdr3_aa: CSAPEQSYGYTF; cdr3_nt: TGCAGTGCCCCGGAACAGAGCTATGGCTACACCTTC
clone_size: many; v_call: TRBV9; j_call: TRBJ2-5; d_call: -; cdr3_aa: CASSVDDPETQYF; cdr3_nt: TGTGCCAGCAGCGTAGATGATCCAGAGACCCAGTACTTC
clone_size: -; v_call: TRBV6-5; j_call: TRBJ2-1; d_call: TRBD2; cdr3_aa: CASSYSDGGAGREQFF; cdr3_nt: TGTGCCAGCAGTTACTCAGACGGGGGGGCCGGTCGCGAGCAGTTCTTC
clone_size: few; v_call: TRBV12-3/TRBV12-4; j_call: TRBJ2-4; d_call: -; cdr3_aa: CASREETSTDIQYF; cdr3_nt: TGTGCCAGCAGGGAGGAGACTAGTACGGACATTCAGTACTTC
clone_size: -; v_call: TRBV7-9; j_call: TRBJ2-7; d_call: TRBD1; cdr3_aa: CASSGQGVGYEQYF; cdr3_nt: TGTGCCAGCAGCGGACAGGGGGTAGGGTACGAGCAGTACTTC
clone_size: many; v_call: TRBV29-1; j_call: TRBJ2-1; d_call: TRBD2; cdr3_aa: CSVEDRGLEFYNEQFF; cdr3_nt: TGCAGCGTTGAAGATCGGGGACTAGAATTTTACAATGAGCAGTTCTTC
clone_size: -; v_call: TRBV28; j_call: TRBJ1-4; d_call: -; cdr3_aa: CASSGGDTGHEKLFF; cdr3_nt: TGTGCCAGCAGTGGAGGGGACACGGGGCATGAAAAACTGTTTTTT
clone_size: few; v_call: TRBV27; j_call: TRBJ1-1; d_call: TRBD1; cdr3_aa: CASSLEGYRGRLNTEAFF; cdr3_nt: TGTGCCAGCAGTTTAGAAGGATACAGGGGGCGATTAAACACTGAAGCTTTCTTT
clone_size: -; v_call: TRBV2; j_call: TRBJ2-2; d_call: -; cdr3_aa: CASSEVRTAGELFF; cdr3_nt: TGTGCCAGCAGTGAGGTCAGGACCGCCGGGGAGCTGTTTTTT
clone_size: few; v_call: TRBV7-6; j_call: TRBJ2-1; d_call: TRBD2; cdr3_aa: CASSLPSGGSYNEQFF; cdr3_nt: TGTGCCAGCAGCTTACCTAGCGGGGGCTCCTACAATGAGCAGTTCTTC
clone_size: -; v_call: TRBV28; j_call: TRBJ2-3; d_call: TRBD2; cdr3_aa: CASSPLAGGGDTQYF; cdr3_nt: TGTGCCAGCAGTCCACTAGCGGGGGGCGGGGATACGCAGTATTTT
clone_size: -; v_call: TRBV9; j_call: TRBJ2-1; d_call: -; cdr3_aa: CASSVGSGAYNEQFF; cdr3_nt: TGTGCCAGCAGCGTAGGGTCAGGGGCCTACAATGAGCAGTTCTTC
clone_size: few; v_call: TRBV12-3/TRBV12-4; j_call: TRBJ2-1; d_call: -; cdr3_aa: CASSLLFTDEQFF; cdr3_nt: TGTGCCAGCAGTTTACTATTTACGGATGAGCAGTTCTTC
clone_size: -; v_call: TRBV6-2/TRBV6-3; j_call: TRBJ1-1; d_call: -; cdr3_aa: CASRKGSFPPAEAFF; cdr3_nt: TGTGCCAGCAGAAAGGGATCTTTCCCTCCCGCGGAAGCTTTCTTT
clone_size: many; v_call: TRBV5-5; j_call: TRBJ2-3; d_call: -; cdr3_aa: CASSITGRRVVADTQYF; cdr3_nt: TGTGCCAGCAGCATTACGGGCCGGCGGGTAGTAGCAGATACGCAGTATTTT
clone_size: -; v_call: TRBV2; j_call: TRBJ1-5; d_call: -; cdr3_aa: CASSERDPLYQPQHF; cdr3_nt: TGTGCCAGCAGTGAAAGGGACCCTCTCTATCAGCCCCAGCATTTT
clone_size: -; v_call: TRBV5-4; j_call: TRBJ2-2; d_call: -; cdr3_aa: CASSGAGPTGELFF; cdr3_nt: TGTGCCAGCAGCGGTGCAGGTCCCACCGGGGAGCTGTTTTTT
clone_size: few; v_call: TRBV7-2; j_call: TRBJ1-2; d_call: -; cdr3_aa: CASSPGRRQGYTF; cdr3_nt: TGTGCCAGCAGCCCCGGACGAAGGCAAGGCTACACCTTC
clone_size: many; v_call: TRBV7-9; j_call: TRBJ2-3; d_call: -; cdr3_aa: CASSLVWAYTDTQYF; cdr3_nt: TGTGCCAGCAGCTTAGTTTGGGCTTACACAGATACGCAGTATTTT